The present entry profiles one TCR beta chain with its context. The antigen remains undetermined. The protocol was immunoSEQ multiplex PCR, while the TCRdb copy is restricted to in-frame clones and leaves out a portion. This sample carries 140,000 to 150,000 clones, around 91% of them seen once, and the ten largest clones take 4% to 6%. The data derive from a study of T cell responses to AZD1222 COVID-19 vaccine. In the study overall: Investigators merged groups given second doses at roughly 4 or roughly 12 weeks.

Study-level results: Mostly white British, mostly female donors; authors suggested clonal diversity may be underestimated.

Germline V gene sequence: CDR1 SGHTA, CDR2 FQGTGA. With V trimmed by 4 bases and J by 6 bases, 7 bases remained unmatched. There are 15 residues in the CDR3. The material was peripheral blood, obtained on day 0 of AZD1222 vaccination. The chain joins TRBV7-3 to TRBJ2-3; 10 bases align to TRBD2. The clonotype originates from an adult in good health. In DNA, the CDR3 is TGTGCCAGCAGCTCGGGACTAGCGACTGGGGATACGCAGTATTTT. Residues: CASSSGLATGDTQYF.